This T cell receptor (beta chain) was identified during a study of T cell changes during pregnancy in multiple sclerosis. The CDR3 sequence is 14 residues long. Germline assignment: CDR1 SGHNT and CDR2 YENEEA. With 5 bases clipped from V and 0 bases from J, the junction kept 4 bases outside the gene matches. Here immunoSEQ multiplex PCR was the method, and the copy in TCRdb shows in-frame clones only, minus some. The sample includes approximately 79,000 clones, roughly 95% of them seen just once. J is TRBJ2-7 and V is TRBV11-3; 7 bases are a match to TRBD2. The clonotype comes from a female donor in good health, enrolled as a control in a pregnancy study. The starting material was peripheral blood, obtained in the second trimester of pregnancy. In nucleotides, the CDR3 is TGTGCCAGCAGCCTGAGCGGGGTCTCCTACGAGCAGTACTTC. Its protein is CASSLSGVSYEQYF.